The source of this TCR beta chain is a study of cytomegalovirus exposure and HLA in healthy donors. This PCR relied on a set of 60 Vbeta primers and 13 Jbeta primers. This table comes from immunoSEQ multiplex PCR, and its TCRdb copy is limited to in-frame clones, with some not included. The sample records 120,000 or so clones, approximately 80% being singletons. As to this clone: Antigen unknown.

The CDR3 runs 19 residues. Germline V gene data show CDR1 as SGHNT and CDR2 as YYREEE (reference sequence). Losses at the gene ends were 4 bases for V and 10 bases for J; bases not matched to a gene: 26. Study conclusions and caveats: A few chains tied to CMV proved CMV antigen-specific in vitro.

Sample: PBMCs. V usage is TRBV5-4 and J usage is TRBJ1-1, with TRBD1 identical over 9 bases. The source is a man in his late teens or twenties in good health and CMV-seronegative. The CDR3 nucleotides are TGTGCCAGCAGCCCTACCACGGACAGGGGAGCTACGGTGGGGCTGGGAGCTTTCTTT. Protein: CASSPTTDRGATVGLGAFF.